This T cell receptor beta chain derives from a study of T cell responses to AZD1222 COVID-19 vaccine. Across the study: Second-dose timings of about 4 or about 12 weeks were pooled.

Profiling relied on immunoSEQ multiplex PCR, and the TCRdb table lists in-frame clones only, not all of them. Altogether 80,000 to 130,000 clones are present, roughly 91% being singletons, with the ten largest covering about a sixth. Trimming removed 5 bases from V and 3 bases from J, with 10 bases in between. CDR3 length equals 13 residues. Germline CDR1 is SEHNR and CDR2 is FQNEAQ (reference sequence). In its sample, this clone was seen many times. The sequence was collected from an adult in good health. The chain couples TRBV7-9 to TRBJ1-2; D is unclear. Sample: peripheral blood, taken on day 0 of AZD1222 vaccination. For the CDR3, the DNA is TGTGCCAGCAGCAGTGGACGGGACTATGGCTACACCTTC. Protein: CASSSGRDYGYTF.